One sample yielded the 23 T cell receptor beta chains listed below, sequenced in a study of cytomegalovirus exposure and HLA in healthy donors. PCR employed 60 Vbeta and 13 Jbeta primers. Sequencing used immunoSEQ multiplex PCR; TCRdb keeps in-frame clones, though not all of them. The top ten clones hold around 10% of a sample with approximately 89,000 clones, around 76% of them seen once. Sequenced input: PBMCs. Receptors originate from a man younger than 40 in good health and CMV-seropositive.

The V call is TRBV10-3, the J call TRBJ1-6; 8 nucleotides line up with TRBD1. The trim removed 6 bases at V and 7 bases at J, leaving 2 bases unmatched. The CDR3 runs to 13 residues. From germline, CDR1 is ENHRY and CDR2 SYGVKD. As DNA, the CDR3 is TGTGCCATCAGGACAGGGGAAAATTCACCCCTCCACTTT. Translating gives CAIRTGENSPLHF.

The chain is built from TRBV13 and TRBJ1-4, with D maybe TRBD1 (6 bases). The germline gives CDR1 PRHDT, CDR2 FYEKMQ (reference sequence). The CDR3 length is 16 residues. The germline V and J ends were trimmed by 7 bases and 6 bases, with 21 bases remaining between them. The CDR3 nucleotides are TGTGCCAGCACCATCCTACGGCGGGGGGCGGATGAAAAACTGTTTTTT. It codes for CASTILRRGADEKLFF.

This clone has a handful of counts. The J gene is TRBJ1-1, the V gene TRBV7-2; no firm D call. CDR1 is SGHTA, CDR2 FQGNSA, per germline. V was shortened by 3 bases and J by 1 base, with 9 bases between the two germline ends. This CDR3 spans 14 amino acids. The CDR3 DNA is TGTGCCAGCAGCTTGATGGCACAGAACACTGAAGCTTTCTTT. Translated, it gives CASSLMAQNTEAFF.

This clone was seen only once. This chain connects TRBV5-1 to TRBJ2-7; 7 bases map to TRBD1. Per the germline V gene, CDR1 is SGHRS and CDR2 is YFSETQ. The CDR3 length is 15 residues. The ends lost 0 bases at V and 6 bases at J; junction bases unmatched: 9. The CDR3 protein is CASSLALGPGGEQYF. The CDR3 bases are TGCGCCAGCAGCTTGGCCCTGGGGCCAGGGGGCGAGCAGTACTTC.

V is TRBV5-3 and J is TRBJ1-2, with a tentative D call TRBD1 (5 bases). TRBV5-3 belongs to the ORF category, with a function that is uncertain. V lost 0 bases and J lost 0, with 18 bases in between. This CDR3 has 18 residues. For the CDR3, the DNA is TGTGCCAGAAGCTTGGCTGCAGGGAAGCCTATGGCTAACTATGGCTACACCTTC. Translation: CARSLAAGKPMANYGYTF.

V usage is TRBV28 and J usage is TRBJ1-4, with D possibly matching TRBD1 (5 bases). The V end was cut by 6 bases, the J end by 5 bases, with 13 bases between. The germline CDR1 and CDR2 sequences are MDHEN and SYDVKM. This CDR3 spans 14 amino acids. CDR3 amino acids: CASSQSRGNEKLFF. CDR3 bases: TGTGCCAGCAGCCAATCCCGGGGGAATGAAAAACTGTTTTTT.

This chain links TRBV6-4 with TRBJ2-5; 7 bases match TRBD1. The assigned J gene may be wrong: the sequence end matches TRBJ2-7 better. There are 16 residues in the CDR3. Germline V gene lookup returns CDR1 MRHNA and CDR2 SNTAGT. The CDR3 loop is CASTRTQRGHRYEQYF. The CDR3 DNA reads TGTGCCAGCACTCGAACCCAGAGGGGGCATAGGTACGAGCAGTACTTC.

This clone was counted a single time. The chain employs TRBV15 and TRBJ2-2, with D hard to call. Germline CDR1 LNHNV, CDR2 YYDKDF (reference sequence). V lost 5 bases and J 4 bases, leaving 11 bases between the germline ends. CDR3 size: 14 residues. This CDR3 reads CATSQTRGTGELFF. DNA of the CDR3: TGTGCCACCAGCCAGACTCGTGGCACCGGGGAGCTGTTTTTT.

The V call is TRBV2, the J call TRBJ2-2; D remains ambiguous. Trimming stripped 1 base from V and 4 bases from J, with 10 bases between. Germline V gene lookup returns CDR1 SNHLY and CDR2 FYNNEI. This CDR3 contains 15 residues. This CDR3 is CASSEVRESTGELFF. For the CDR3, the DNA is TGTGCCAGCAGTGAAGTTAGAGAGAGCACCGGGGAGCTGTTTTTT.

This chain uses TRBV7-9 with TRBJ1-3, with no clear D. The germline V and J ends were trimmed by 3 bases and 8 bases, with 5 bases remaining between them. The CDR3 is 11 residues long. Germline loops: CDR1 SEHNR, CDR2 FQNEAQ (reference sequence). The CDR3 region has the DNA TGTGCCAGCAGCTTGAGGGACACCATATATTTT. This sequence encodes CASSLRDTIYF. Supplemented by reference TRBV7-9 and TRBJ1-3, the full variable domain reads DTGVSQNPRHKITKRGQNVTFRCDPISEHNRLYWYRQTLGQGPEFLTYFQNEAQLEKSRLLSDRFSAERPKGSFSTLEIQRTEQGDSAMYLCASSLRDTIYFGEGSWLTVV.

This clone was observed a few times. CDR3: CASAGGLVFDTQYF. The CDR3 bases are TGTGCCTCCGCGGGGGGTTTGGTGTTTGATACGCAGTATTTT. This chain uses TRBV27 with TRBJ2-3, with TRBD2 matching over 8 bases. There are 14 residues in the CDR3. V shed 11 bases, J shed 6 bases, and the junction held 13 bases outside the gene matches. CDR1 is MNHEY and CDR2 is SMNVEV in the germline V gene (reference sequence).

The sample holds a few counts of this clone. The rearrangement links TRBV2 to TRBJ1-1; no clear D gene. Germline CDR1 is SNHLY and CDR2 is FYNNEI. This CDR3 has 11 residues. Trimming stripped 5 bases from V and 2 bases from J, with 3 bases between. CDR3 bases: TGTGCCAGCAGTACAAACACTGAAGCTTTCTTT. This sequence encodes CASSTNTEAFF.

The V call is TRBV28, the J call TRBJ1-6; a possible D gene is TRBD1 (5 bases). CDR3 length: 16 amino acids. The V end was cut by 4 bases, the J end by 0 bases, with 10 bases between. Germline V gives CDR1 MDHEN, CDR2 SYDVKM. This CDR3 is CASSSRQPSYNSPLHF. The CDR3 coding sequence is TGTGCCAGCAGTTCCCGACAGCCCTCCTATAATTCACCCCTCCACTTT.

This clone was found a few times. This sequence joins TRBV5-1 and TRBJ2-1, with TRBD1 matching over 7 bases. V was pared by 3 bases and J by 9 bases, with 9 bases of the junction left unmatched. Germline CDR1 and CDR2: SGHRS and YFSETQ. The CDR3 has 14 residues. CDR3 region: CASSYQQGSGEQFF. In DNA, the CDR3 is TGCGCCAGCAGCTACCAACAGGGGTCGGGTGAGCAGTTCTTC. The variable domain in full, completed from reference TRBV5-1 and TRBJ2-1, reads KAGVTQTPRYLIKTRGQQVTLSCSPISGHRSVSWYQQTPGQGLQFLFEYFSETQRNKGNFPGRFSGRQFSNSRSEMNVSTLELGDSALYLCASSYQQGSGEQFFGPGTRLTVL.

This clone occurred once. The chain carries TRBV7-9 and TRBJ1-5, with D maybe TRBD1 (6 bases). Germline V CDR1 and CDR2: SEHNR, FQNEAQ (reference sequence). This CDR3 has 15 residues. The ends were cut back, 3 bases at V and 3 bases at J, with 12 bases in the middle. The CDR3 coding sequence is TGTGCCAGCAGCTTGGGGCAGGGGATCAATCAGCCCCAGCATTTT. Its protein product is CASSLGQGINQPQHF.

The chain joins TRBV4-1 to TRBJ2-5; maybe TRBD2 (5 bases). The germline V gene encodes CDR1 MGHRA and CDR2 YSYEKL. This CDR3 contains 17 residues. Trimming removed 2 bases at V and 4 bases at J, with 20 bases between. CDR3 residues: CASSQSPTSSIGETQYF. Written as DNA, the CDR3 is TGCGCCAGCAGCCAATCCCCAACCTCTAGCATCGGAGAGACCCAGTACTTC.

The chain is built from TRBV7-2 and TRBJ2-5; 9 nucleotides line up with TRBD1. Trimming removed 5 bases from V and 4 bases from J; junction bases left unmatched: 8. The germline V gene has CDR1 SGHTA and CDR2 FQGNSA. CDR3 length: 15 amino acids. CDR3 residues: CASSPQTGGRETQYF. In DNA form, the CDR3 reads TGTGCCAGCAGCCCACAGACAGGGGGAAGAGAGACCCAGTACTTC.

The chain carries TRBV29-1 and TRBJ2-5; D possibly corresponds to TRBD2 (6 bases). V dropped 7 bases and J dropped 2 bases, with 17 bases sitting between them. The CDR3 has 14 residues. From germline, CDR1 is SQVTM and CDR2 ANQGSEA. For the CDR3, the DNA is TGCAGCGCCCCCCTTAGCGGACCACAAGAGACCCAGTACTTC. It specifies CSAPLSGPQETQYF.

V usage is TRBV4-1 and J usage is TRBJ2-7; TRBD1 matches at 9 bases. The germline V gene has CDR1 MGHRA and CDR2 YSYEKL. The CDR3 extends over 15 amino acids. The V and J ends lost 0 bases and 4 bases, in that order; junction bases with no gene match: 4. This chain's CDR3 is CASSQDRTGEYEQYF. The CDR3 nucleotides are TGCGCCAGCAGCCAAGATCGGACAGGGGAGTACGAGCAGTACTTC.

This chain connects TRBV7-2 to TRBJ2-6; 7 nucleotides align to TRBD2. V was clipped by 1 base and J by 1 base; unmatched bases: 4. Germline V gene sequence: CDR1 SGHTA, CDR2 FQGNSA. CDR3 length equals 17 residues. The CDR3 coding sequence is TGTGCCAGCAGCTTAGTTACTAGCGCTTCTGGGGCCAACGTCCTGACTTTC. Translated: CASSLVTSASGANVLTF.

The J gene is TRBJ2-5, the V gene TRBV5-6; 7 nucleotides agree with TRBD2. The J call may not be correct, given that the DNA end is closer to TRBJ2-7. From germline, CDR1 is SGHDT and CDR2 YYEEEE. The CDR3 spans 15 residues. The CDR3 protein is CASSVGLNSPYEQYF. DNA of the CDR3: TGTGCCAGCAGCGTGGGACTAAATTCGCCGTACGAGCAGTACTTC.

The V call is TRBV19, the J call TRBJ2-1, with TRBD2 matching 8 bases. V trimming: 3 bases; J trimming: 5 bases; junction bases outside the gene matches: 12. The CDR3 is made up of 17 amino acids. The V gene's germline CDR1 is LNHDA and CDR2 SQIVND (reference sequence). The CDR3 protein is CASSIQADGGGHNEQFF. As DNA, the CDR3 is TGTGCCAGTAGTATTCAAGCTGACGGGGGGGGCCACAATGAGCAGTTCTTC.

This sequence joins TRBV11-2 and TRBJ2-7, with 8 bases lining up with TRBD1. Germline-derived CDR1 and CDR2 are SGHAT and FQNNGV. The CDR3 sequence is 13 residues long. Trimming cost V 4 bases and J 6 bases; bases outside gene matches: 5. CDR3 protein: CASSSQGVGEQYF. Written as DNA, the CDR3 is TGTGCCAGCAGCTCACAGGGGGTAGGCGAGCAGTACTTC.